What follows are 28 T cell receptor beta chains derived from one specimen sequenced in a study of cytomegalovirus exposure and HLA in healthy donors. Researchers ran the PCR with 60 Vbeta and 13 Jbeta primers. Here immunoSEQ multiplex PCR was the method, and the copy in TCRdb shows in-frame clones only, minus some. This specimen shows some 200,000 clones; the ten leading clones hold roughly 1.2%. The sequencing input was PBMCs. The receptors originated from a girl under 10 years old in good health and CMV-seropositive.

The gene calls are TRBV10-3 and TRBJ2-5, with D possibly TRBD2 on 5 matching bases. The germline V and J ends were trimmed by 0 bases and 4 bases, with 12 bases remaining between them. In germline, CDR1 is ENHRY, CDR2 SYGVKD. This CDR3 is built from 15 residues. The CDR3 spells CAISESYLALETQYF. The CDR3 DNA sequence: TGTGCCATCAGTGAGTCGTACCTAGCTCTAGAGACCCAGTACTTC.

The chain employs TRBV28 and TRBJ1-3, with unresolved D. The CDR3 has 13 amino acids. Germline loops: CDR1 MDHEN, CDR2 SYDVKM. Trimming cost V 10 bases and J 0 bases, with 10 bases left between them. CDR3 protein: CATSPASGNTIYF. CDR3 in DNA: TGTGCCACTAGCCCAGCCTCTGGAAACACCATATATTTT.

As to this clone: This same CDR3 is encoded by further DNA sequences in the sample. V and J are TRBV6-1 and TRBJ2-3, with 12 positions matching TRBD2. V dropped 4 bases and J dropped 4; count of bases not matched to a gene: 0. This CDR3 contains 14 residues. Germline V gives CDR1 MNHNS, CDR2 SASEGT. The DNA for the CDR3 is TGTGCCAGCAGTGGACTAGCGGGAGCAGATACGCAGTATTTT. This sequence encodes CASSGLAGADTQYF.

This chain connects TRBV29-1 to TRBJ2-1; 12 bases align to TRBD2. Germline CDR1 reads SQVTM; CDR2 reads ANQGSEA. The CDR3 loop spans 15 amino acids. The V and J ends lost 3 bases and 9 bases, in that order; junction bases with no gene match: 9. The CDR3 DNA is TGCAGCGTTGAGCGGCTAGCGGGAGGGGAGGGTGAGCAGTTCTTC. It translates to CSVERLAGGEGEQFF.

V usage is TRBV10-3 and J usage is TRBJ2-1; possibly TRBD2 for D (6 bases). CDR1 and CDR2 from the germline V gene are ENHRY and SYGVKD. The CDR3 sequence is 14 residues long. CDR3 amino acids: CASSDGRDSSEQFF. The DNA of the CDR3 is TGTGCGTCATCAGATGGGCGGGATAGCAGTGAGCAGTTCTTC.

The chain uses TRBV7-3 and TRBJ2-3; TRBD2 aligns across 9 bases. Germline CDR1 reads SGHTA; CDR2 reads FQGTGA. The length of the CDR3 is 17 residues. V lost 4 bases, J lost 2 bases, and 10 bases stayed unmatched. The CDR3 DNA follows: TGTGCCAGCAGCTCCAGCAGCCTAGCGGGGACCACAGATACGCAGTATTTT. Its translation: CASSSSSLAGTTDTQYF. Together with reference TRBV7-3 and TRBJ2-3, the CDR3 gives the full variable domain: GAGVSQTPSNKVTEKGKYVELRCDPISGHTALYWYRQSLGQGPEFLIYFQGTGAADDSGLPNDRFFAVRPEGSVSTLKIQRTERGDSAVYLCASSSSSLAGTTDTQYFGPGTRLTVL.

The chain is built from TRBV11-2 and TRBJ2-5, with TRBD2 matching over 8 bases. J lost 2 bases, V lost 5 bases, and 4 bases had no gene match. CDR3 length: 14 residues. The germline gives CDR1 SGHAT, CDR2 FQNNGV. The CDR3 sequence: CASSRGGRQETQYF. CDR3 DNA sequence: TGTGCCAGCAGCCGGGGGGGCAGACAAGAGACCCAGTACTTC.

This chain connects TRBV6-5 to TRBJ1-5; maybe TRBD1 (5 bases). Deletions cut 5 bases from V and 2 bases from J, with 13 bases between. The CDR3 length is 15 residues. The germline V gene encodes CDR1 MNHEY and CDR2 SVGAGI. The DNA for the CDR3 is TGTGCCAGCAGTCCATTCCGGGGGGGCAATCAGCCCCAGCATTTT. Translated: CASSPFRGGNQPQHF.

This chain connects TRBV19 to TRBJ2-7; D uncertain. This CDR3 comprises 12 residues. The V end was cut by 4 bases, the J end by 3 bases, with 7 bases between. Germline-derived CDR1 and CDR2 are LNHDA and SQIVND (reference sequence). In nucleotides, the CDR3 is TGTGCCAGTAGTAGCGGAGTCTACGAGCAGTACTTC. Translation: CASSSGVYEQYF.

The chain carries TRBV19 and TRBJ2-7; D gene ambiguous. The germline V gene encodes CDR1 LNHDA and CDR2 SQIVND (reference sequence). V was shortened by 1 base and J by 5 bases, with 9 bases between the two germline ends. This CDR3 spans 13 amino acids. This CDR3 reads CASSIAGSNEQYF. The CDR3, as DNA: TGTGCCAGTAGTATAGCTGGTTCTAACGAGCAGTACTTC.

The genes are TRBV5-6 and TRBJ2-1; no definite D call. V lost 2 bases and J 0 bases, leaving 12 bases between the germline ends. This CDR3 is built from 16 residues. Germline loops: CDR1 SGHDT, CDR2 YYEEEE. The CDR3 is CASSFFTFSSYNEQFF. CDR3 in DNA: TGTGCCAGCAGCTTCTTTACGTTCAGCTCCTACAATGAGCAGTTCTTC.

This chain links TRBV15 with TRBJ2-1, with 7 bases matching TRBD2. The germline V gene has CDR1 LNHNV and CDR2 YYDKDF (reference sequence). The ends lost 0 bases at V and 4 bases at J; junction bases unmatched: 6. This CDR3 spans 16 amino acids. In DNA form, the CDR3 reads TGTGCCACCAGCAGAGATCGGGGGGACGGGTACAATGAGCAGTTCTTC. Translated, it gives CATSRDRGDGYNEQFF.

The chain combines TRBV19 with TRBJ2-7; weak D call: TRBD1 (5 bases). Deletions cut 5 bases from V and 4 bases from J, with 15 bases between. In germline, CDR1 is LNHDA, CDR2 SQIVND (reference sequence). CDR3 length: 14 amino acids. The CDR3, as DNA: TGTGCCAGTAGTGAAAGGACACTTAATTACGAGCAGTACTTC. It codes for CASSERTLNYEQYF. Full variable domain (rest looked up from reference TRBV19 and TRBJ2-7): DGGITQSPKYLFRKEGQNVTLSCEQNLNHDAMYWYRQDPGQGLRLIYYSQIVNDFQKGDIAEGYSVSREKKESFPLTVTSAQKNPTAFYLCASSERTLNYEQYFGPGTRLTVT.

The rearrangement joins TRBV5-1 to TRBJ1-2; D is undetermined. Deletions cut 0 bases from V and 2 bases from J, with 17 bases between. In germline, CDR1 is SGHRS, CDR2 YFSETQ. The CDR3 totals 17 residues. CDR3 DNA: TGCGCCAGCAGCTTGGCCGAGGGTTCTTCGGGGAACTATGGCTACACCTTC. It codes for CASSLAEGSSGNYGYTF.

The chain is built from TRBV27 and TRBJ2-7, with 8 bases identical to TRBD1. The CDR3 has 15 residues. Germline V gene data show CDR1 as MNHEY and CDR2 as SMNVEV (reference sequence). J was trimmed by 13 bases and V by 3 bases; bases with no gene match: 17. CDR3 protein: CASSFGLGQVFCSYF. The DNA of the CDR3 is TGTGCCAGCAGTTTTGGATTGGGACAGGTATTCTGCAGTTACTTC.

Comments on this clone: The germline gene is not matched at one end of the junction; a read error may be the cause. The CDR3 DNA is TGTGCCAGCAGCCTAGCGAGAGCCTACAATGAGCAGTTCTTC. The encoded protein is CASSLARAYNEQFF. The V gene is TRBV11-1, the J gene TRBJ2-1; D perhaps matches TRBD2 (6 bases). The CDR3 totals 14 residues. Germline CDR1 reads SGHAT; CDR2 reads FQDESV (reference sequence).

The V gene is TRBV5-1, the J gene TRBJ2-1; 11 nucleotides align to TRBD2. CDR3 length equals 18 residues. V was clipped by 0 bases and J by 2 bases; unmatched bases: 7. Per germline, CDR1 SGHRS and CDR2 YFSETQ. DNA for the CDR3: TGCGCCAGCAGCTTGGGGACTAGCGGGTGGAACACCTACAATGAGCAGTTCTTC. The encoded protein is CASSLGTSGWNTYNEQFF.

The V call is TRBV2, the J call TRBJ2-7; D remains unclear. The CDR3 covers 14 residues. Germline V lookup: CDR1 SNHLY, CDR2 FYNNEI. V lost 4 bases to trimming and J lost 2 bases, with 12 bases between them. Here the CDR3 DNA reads TGTGCCAGCAGTGGCCTTCTGGCCACCTACGAGCAGTACTTC. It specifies CASSGLLATYEQYF.

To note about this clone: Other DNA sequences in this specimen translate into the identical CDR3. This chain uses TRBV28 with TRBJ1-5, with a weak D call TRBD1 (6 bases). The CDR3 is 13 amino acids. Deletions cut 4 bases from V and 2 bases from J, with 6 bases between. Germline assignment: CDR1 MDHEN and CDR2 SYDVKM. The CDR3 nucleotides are TGTGCCAGCAGTTACAGGGGCAATCAGCCCCAGCATTTT. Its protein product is CASSYRGNQPQHF.

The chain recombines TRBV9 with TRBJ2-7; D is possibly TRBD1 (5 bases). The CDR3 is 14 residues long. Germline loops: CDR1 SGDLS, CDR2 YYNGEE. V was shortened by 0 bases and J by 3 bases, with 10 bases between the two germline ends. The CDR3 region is CASSVGRVSYEQYF. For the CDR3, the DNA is TGTGCCAGCAGCGTAGGCAGGGTAAGCTACGAGCAGTACTTC.

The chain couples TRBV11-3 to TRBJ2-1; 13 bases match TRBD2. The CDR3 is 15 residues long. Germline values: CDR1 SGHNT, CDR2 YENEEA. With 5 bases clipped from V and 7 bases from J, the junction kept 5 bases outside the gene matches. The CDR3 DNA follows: TGTGCCAGCAGCCCGGGACTAGCGGGGTCGAATGAGCAGTTCTTC. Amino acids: CASSPGLAGSNEQFF.

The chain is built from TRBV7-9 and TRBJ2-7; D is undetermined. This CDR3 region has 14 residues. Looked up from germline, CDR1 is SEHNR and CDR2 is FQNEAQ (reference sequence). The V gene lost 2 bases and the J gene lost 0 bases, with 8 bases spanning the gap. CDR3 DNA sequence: TGTGCCAGCAGCTTAACCTCTACCTCCTACGAGCAGTACTTC. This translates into CASSLTSTSYEQYF.

The CDR3 DNA is TGTGCCAGTAGTATCGTGGGAGGGCCAACAGATACGCAGTATTTT. This codes for CASSIVGGPTDTQYF. The J gene is TRBJ2-3, the V gene TRBV19; TRBD2 matches 7 bases. The J segment lost 3 bases and the V segment lost 3 bases, leaving 6 bases of the junction unmatched. Germline V gene data show CDR1 as LNHDA and CDR2 as SQIVND (reference sequence). CDR3 size: 15 residues.

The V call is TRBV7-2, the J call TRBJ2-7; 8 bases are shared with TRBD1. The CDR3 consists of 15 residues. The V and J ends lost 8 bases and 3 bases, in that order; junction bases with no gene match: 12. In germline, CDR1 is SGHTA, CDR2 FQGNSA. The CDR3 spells CASPLGGDRHYEQYF. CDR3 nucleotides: TGTGCCAGCCCGCTAGGAGGGGACAGGCACTACGAGCAGTACTTC.

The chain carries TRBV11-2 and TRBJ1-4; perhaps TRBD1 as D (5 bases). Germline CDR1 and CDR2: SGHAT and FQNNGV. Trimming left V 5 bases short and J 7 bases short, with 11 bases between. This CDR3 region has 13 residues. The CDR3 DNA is TGTGCCAGCAGCAGGGGATATGGTGAAAAACTGTTTTTT. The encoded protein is CASSRGYGEKLFF.

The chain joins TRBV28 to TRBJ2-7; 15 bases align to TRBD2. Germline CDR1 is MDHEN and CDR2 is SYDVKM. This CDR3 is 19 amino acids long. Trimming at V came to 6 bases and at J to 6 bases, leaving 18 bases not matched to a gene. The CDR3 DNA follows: TGTGCCAGCAGACATGGACTAGCGGGAGGGCCGATCGCTCTTATCGAGCAGTACTTC. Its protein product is CASRHGLAGGPIALIEQYF. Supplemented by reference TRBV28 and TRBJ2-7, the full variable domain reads DVKVTQSSRYLVKRTGEKVFLECVQDMDHENMFWYRQDPGLGLRLIYFSYDVKMKEKGDIPEGYSVSREKKERFSLILESASTNQTSMYLCASRHGLAGGPIALIEQYFGPGTRLTVT.

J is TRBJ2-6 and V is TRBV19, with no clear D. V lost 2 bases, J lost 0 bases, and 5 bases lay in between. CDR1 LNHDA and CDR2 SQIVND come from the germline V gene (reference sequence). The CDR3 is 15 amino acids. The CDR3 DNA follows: TGTGCCAGTAGTATAAAACTCTCTGGGGCCAACGTCCTGACTTTC. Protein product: CASSIKLSGANVLTF.

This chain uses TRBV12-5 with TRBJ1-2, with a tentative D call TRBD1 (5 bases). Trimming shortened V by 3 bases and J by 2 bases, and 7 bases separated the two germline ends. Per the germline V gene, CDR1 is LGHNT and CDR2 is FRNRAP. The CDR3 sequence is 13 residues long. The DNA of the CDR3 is TGTGCTAGTGGTTTTGGGGGGAACTATGGCTACACCTTC. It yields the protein CASGFGGNYGYTF.